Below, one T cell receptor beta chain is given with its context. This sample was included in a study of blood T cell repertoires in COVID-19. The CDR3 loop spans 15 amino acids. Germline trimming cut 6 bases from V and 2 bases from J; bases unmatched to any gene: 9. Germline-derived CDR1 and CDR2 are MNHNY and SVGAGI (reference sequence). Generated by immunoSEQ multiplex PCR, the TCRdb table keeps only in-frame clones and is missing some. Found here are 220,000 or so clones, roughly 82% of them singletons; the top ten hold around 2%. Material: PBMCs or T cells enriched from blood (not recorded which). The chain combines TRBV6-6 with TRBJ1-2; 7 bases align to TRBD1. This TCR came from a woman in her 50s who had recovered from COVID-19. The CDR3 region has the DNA TGTGCCAGCAGACCCCGGACAGGCGGAAACTATGGCTACACCTTC. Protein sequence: CASRPRTGGNYGYTF.